Listed here are 9 T cell receptor beta chains from one sample, sequenced in a study of CD8 T cells in Susac syndrome. RNA totalling about 0.5 to 1 ug underwent reverse transcription with random hexamers. In TCRdb, the immunoSEQ multiplex PCR reads were re-called with MiXCR into one record per CDR3 protein. The sample carries just over 80,000 distinct CDR3 sequences, about 93% recorded once. The material sequenced was CD8+ T cells from PBMCs. These receptors were collected from a human donor in good health.

This clonotype was recorded only once. The V gene is TRBV20-1, the J gene TRBJ2-1; D tentatively reads TRBD1 or TRBD2 (5 bases each). Trimming took 6 bases from V and 4 from J, leaving 10 bases between them. Germline CDR1 is DFQATT and CDR2 is SNEGSKA (reference sequence). There are 12 residues in the CDR3. The CDR3 DNA follows: TGCAGTGCACGGGACGGTTACAATGAGCAGTTCTTC. Translated, it gives CSARDGYNEQFF.

The chain combines TRBV30 with TRBJ1-5, with D maybe TRBD1 (5 bases). Germline lookup yields CDR1 GTSNPN and CDR2 SVGIG (reference sequence). Trimming took off 3 bases at V and 5 bases at J, with 20 bases between the two ends. The CDR3 consists of 16 residues. CDR3: CAWSPRWGEGDQPQHF. CDR3 bases: TGTGCCTGGAGCCCACGGTGGGGGGAAGGGGATCAGCCCCAGCATTTT.

The V call is TRBV6-5, the J call TRBJ2-7; 12 nucleotides agree with TRBD2. The CDR3 loop spans 16 amino acids. CDR1 MNHEY and CDR2 SVGAGI come from the germline V gene. J lost 5 bases, V lost 4 bases, and 9 bases had no gene match. The CDR3, as DNA: TGTGCCAGCAGTTCCCCTAGCGGGAGGGCCGCCCACGAGCAGTACGTC. This encodes CASSSPSGRAAHEQYV.

V and J are TRBV7-6 and TRBJ1-1; possible D gene TRBD1, 5 bases. The CDR3 runs 16 residues. Trimming cost V 8 bases and J 4 bases, with 23 bases left between them. Germline-derived CDR1 and CDR2 are SGHVS and FNYEAQ. CDR3 protein: CASSRRPSGKVTEAFF. DNA of the CDR3: TGTGCCAGCTCCCGACGTCCGTCAGGGAAAGTCACTGAAGCTTTCTTT.

This chain uses TRBV27 with TRBJ1-2; D gene uncertain. Germline CDR1 reads MNHEY; CDR2 reads SMNVEV (reference sequence). V lost 5 bases, J lost 6 bases, and 10 bases lay in between. This CDR3 contains 12 residues. For the CDR3, the DNA is TGTGCCAGCAGTCCGGACGGGGATGGCTACACCTTC. This gives the protein CASSPDGDGYTF.

The V gene is TRBV9, the J gene TRBJ2-3; D remains unclear. There are 14 residues in the CDR3. Trimming took 5 bases from V and 0 from J, leaving 10 bases between them. The V gene's germline CDR1 is SGDLS and CDR2 YYNGEE. The CDR3 bases are TGTGCCAGCAGAGGACGAGGAAGCACAGATACGCAGTATTTT. This translates into CASRGRGSTDTQYF.

This chain connects TRBV6-5 to TRBJ2-3; 7 bases map to TRBD1. This CDR3 spans 14 amino acids. V trimming: 6 bases; J trimming: 5 bases; junction bases outside the gene matches: 8. In germline, CDR1 is MNHEY, CDR2 SVGAGI. The CDR3 DNA is TGTGCCAGCAGCCCCCATCCAGGGGGAGATACGCAGTATTTT. Its protein is CASSPHPGGDTQYF.

The V and J genes are TRBV7-9 and TRBJ2-2; the D is unclear. The CDR3 has 15 residues. The germline CDR1 and CDR2 sequences are SEHNR and FQNEAQ (reference sequence). V dropped 1 base and J dropped 6 bases, with 12 bases sitting between them. CDR3 amino acids: CASSLGAQHPGELFF. CDR3 coding DNA: TGTGCCAGCAGCTTAGGCGCCCAGCACCCCGGGGAGCTGTTTTTT.

The chain carries TRBV11-2 and TRBJ1-1; D unresolved. This CDR3 region has 12 residues. V was shortened by 5 bases and J by 5 bases, with 9 bases between the two germline ends. CDR1 SGHAT and CDR2 FQNNGV come from the germline V gene. CDR3 nucleotide sequence: TGTGCCAGCAGCCCAAGTTGGACTGAAGCTTTCTTT. Translation gives CASSPSWTEAFF.